The present T cell receptor (beta chain) was sequenced within a study of control samples from healthy donors and cancer patients. The germline CDR1 and CDR2 sequences are LNHDA and SQIVND (reference sequence). Trimming stripped 5 bases from V and 4 bases from J, with 6 bases between. The CDR3 spans 12 residues. Clones were read by immunoSEQ multiplex PCR, and TCRdb kept only the in-frame ones, dropping some. The sample yields 120,000 to 150,000 clones, about 90% seen once. This chain uses TRBV19 with TRBJ1-5, with D unclear. This clonotype was sampled from a man aged 30 to 45 in good health. The sequenced sample was blood. The CDR3 protein is CASSLGNQPQHF. CDR3 bases: TGTGCCAGTAGTTTGGGAAATCAGCCCCAGCATTTT.